This paragraph covers one T cell receptor (beta chain) sequence. What it binds is unknown. Germline CDR1 reads SGHTA; CDR2 reads FQGNSA. V was pared by 5 bases and J by 4 bases, with 20 bases between. The CDR3 spans 17 residues. Use of 60 Vbeta and 13 Jbeta primers characterized the PCR. The data were produced by immunoSEQ multiplex PCR, yet TCRdb's version contains in-frame clones alone and is incomplete. The sample includes around 100,000 clones, about 69% of them seen just once. This specimen belongs to a study of cytomegalovirus exposure and HLA in healthy donors. General observations from the study: An observed cluster of highly shared sequence variants was recorded as a likely sequencing artifact.

V usage is TRBV7-2 and J usage is TRBJ1-4; the D is unclear. The sequence came from a woman aged 18-35 years in good health and CMV-seropositive. The sample consisted of PBMCs. CDR3 residues: CASSVGLVGGLNEKLFF. The CDR3 coding sequence is TGTGCCAGCAGCGTAGGCCTTGTAGGAGGGCTTAATGAAAAACTGTTTTTT. The whole variable domain, filled in from reference TRBV7-2 and TRBJ1-4, reads GAGVSQSPSNKVTEKGKDVELRCDPISGHTALYWYRQSLGQGLEFLIYFQGNSAPDKSGLPSDRFSAERTGGSVSTLTIQRTQQEDSAVYLCASSVGLVGGLNEKLFFGSGTQLSVL.